This entry concerns a single TCR beta chain. Its antigen is as yet unknown. Germline V lookup: CDR1 SGHKS, CDR2 YYEKEE (reference sequence). The CDR3 totals 11 residues. With 4 bases removed from V and 10 bases from J, the gap between germline ends came to 9 bases. The data were obtained in a study of T cell responses to AZD1222 COVID-19 vaccine. Sequencing used immunoSEQ multiplex PCR; TCRdb keeps in-frame clones, though not all of them. The data show 95,000 to 100,000 clones, roughly 87% seen once. Overall study results and limits: Only five or six individuals given AZD1222 were seropositive at baseline.

Sequencing used peripheral blood, obtained on day 0 of AZD1222 vaccination. This sequence originates from an adult in good health. The rearrangement links TRBV5-5 to TRBJ2-1; no firm D call. CDR3 protein: CASSQRNEQFF. The CDR3 nucleotides are TGTGCCAGCAGCCAAAGAAACGAGCAGTTCTTC.